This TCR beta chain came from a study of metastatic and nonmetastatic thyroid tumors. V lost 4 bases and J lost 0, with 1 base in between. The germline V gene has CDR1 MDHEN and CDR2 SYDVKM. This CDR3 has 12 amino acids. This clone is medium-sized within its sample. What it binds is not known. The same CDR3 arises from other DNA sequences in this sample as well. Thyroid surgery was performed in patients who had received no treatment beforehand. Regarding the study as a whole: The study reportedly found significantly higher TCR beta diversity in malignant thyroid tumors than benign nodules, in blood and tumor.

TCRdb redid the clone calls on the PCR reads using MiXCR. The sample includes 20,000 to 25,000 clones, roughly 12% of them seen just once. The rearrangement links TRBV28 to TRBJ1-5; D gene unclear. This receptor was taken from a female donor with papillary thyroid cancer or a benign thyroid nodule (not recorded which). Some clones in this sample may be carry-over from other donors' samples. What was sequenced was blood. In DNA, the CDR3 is TGTGCCAGCAGTTATAGCAATCAGCCCCAGCATTTT. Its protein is CASSYSNQPQHF.